These 22 T cell receptor beta chains were all obtained from the same sample, sequenced in a study of T cell responses to AZD1222 COVID-19 vaccine. Data came from immunoSEQ multiplex PCR; TCRdb stores just in-frame clones and leaves some out. This repertoire shows roughly 120,000 clones, about 91% found once; its top ten account for under 3.5%. The sequenced sample was peripheral blood, obtained on day 0 of AZD1222 vaccination. The source is an adult in good health.

The gene calls are TRBV19 and TRBJ1-4, with 10 bases matching TRBD1. This CDR3 is built from 14 residues. After removal of 10 bases from V and 8 bases from J, the junction contained 10 bases not matched to a gene. The V gene's germline CDR1 is LNHDA and CDR2 SQIVND (reference sequence). For the CDR3, the DNA is TGTGCCACCGGACAGGGGGGACGGGACGAAAAACTGTTTTTT. Protein: CATGQGGRDEKLFF.

The rearrangement uses TRBV2 and TRBJ2-3; perhaps TRBD2 as D (5 bases). Per germline, CDR1 SNHLY and CDR2 FYNNEI. Trimming removed 4 bases from V and 1 base from J, with 9 bases in between. CDR3 length: 14 residues. This CDR3 reads CASSVSSGTDTQYF. The DNA of the CDR3 is TGTGCCAGCAGTGTTAGTAGCGGCACAGATACGCAGTATTTT.

A single count supports this clone. V gene TRBV29-1 combines with J gene TRBJ1-2; a possible D gene is TRBD1 (6 bases). The CDR3 is made up of 15 amino acids. Trimming removed 2 bases from V and 6 bases from J, with 19 bases in between. Germline V lookup: CDR1 SQVTM, CDR2 ANQGSEA. The CDR3 reads CSVERRAGEGNGYTF. In nucleotides, the CDR3 is TGCAGCGTTGAACGGCGGGCAGGGGAGGGAAATGGCTACACCTTC. Full variable domain (rest looked up from reference TRBV29-1 and TRBJ1-2): SAVISQKPSRDICQRGTSLTIQCQVDSQVTMMFWYRQQPGQSLTLIATANQGSEATYESGFVIDKFPISRPNLTFSTLTVSNMSPEDSSIYLCSVERRAGEGNGYTFGSGTRLTVV.

The chain is built from TRBV5-5 and TRBJ2-7; TRBD1 matches 7 bases. From germline, CDR1 is SGHKS and CDR2 YYEKEE (reference sequence). After removal of 7 bases from V and 3 bases from J, the junction contained 4 bases not matched to a gene. The CDR3 is made up of 12 amino acids. DNA of the CDR3: TGTGCCAGCTCGGGACAGAACTACGAGCAGTACTTC. Amino acid sequence: CASSGQNYEQYF.

This clone was counted a few times. This sequence joins TRBV9 and TRBJ1-2; tentative D call: TRBD1 (5 bases). CDR1 and CDR2 from the germline V gene are SGDLS and YYNGEE. The CDR3 runs to 15 residues. Trimming removed 2 bases at V and 0 bases at J, with 11 bases between. CDR3 DNA: TGTGCCAGCAGCGTTGGGGGGAACCCTAACTATGGCTACACCTTC. Amino acids: CASSVGGNPNYGYTF.

The chain employs TRBV5-1 and TRBJ1-1; possible D gene TRBD1, 6 bases. V shed 3 bases and J shed 5 bases, with 17 bases lying between them. This CDR3 is 15 amino acids long. CDR1 is SGHRS, CDR2 YFSETQ, per germline. The CDR3 DNA follows: TGCGCCAGCAGCTGGGAAGGGGGAGTGGGGACTGAAGCTTTCTTT. It is translated as CASSWEGGVGTEAFF. Combining the CDR3 with reference TRBV5-1 and TRBJ1-1 gives the whole variable domain KAGVTQTPRYLIKTRGQQVTLSCSPISGHRSVSWYQQTPGQGLQFLFEYFSETQRNKGNFPGRFSGRQFSNSRSEMNVSTLELGDSALYLCASSWEGGVGTEAFFGQGTRLTVV.

The table lists this clone with a count of one. The chain links TRBV14 to TRBJ2-1, with D unresolved. Germline V lookup: CDR1 SGHDN, CDR2 FVKESK. V dropped 0 bases and J dropped 4 bases, with 4 bases sitting between them. The CDR3 is made up of 13 amino acids. DNA of the CDR3: TGTGCCAGCAGCCAAGATAGGTACAATGAGCAGTTCTTC. Its protein product is CASSQDRYNEQFF.

The count of this clone is one. V gene TRBV6-5 combines with J gene TRBJ1-1, with 12 bases fitting TRBD1. The V gene's germline CDR1 is MNHEY and CDR2 SVGAGI. Germline trimming cut 6 bases from V and 2 bases from J; bases unmatched to any gene: 4. The CDR3 covers 15 residues. CDR3 coding DNA: TGTGCCAGCAGGGGACAGGGGGCGGGAAACACTGAAGCTTTCTTT. Translation: CASRGQGAGNTEAFF.

V and J are TRBV2 and TRBJ1-1; D remains ambiguous. Germline V gene lookup returns CDR1 SNHLY and CDR2 FYNNEI. The CDR3 runs 13 residues. Trimming removed 1 base from V and 3 bases from J, with 6 bases in between. DNA for the CDR3: TGTGCCAGCAGTGAAGACCGGGACACTGAAGCTTTCTTT. Protein: CASSEDRDTEAFF.

The chain carries TRBV9 and TRBJ2-2; a possible D gene is TRBD2 (5 bases). CDR3 length: 15 amino acids. V shed 4 bases and J shed 6 bases, with 16 bases lying between them. Looked up from germline, CDR1 is SGDLS and CDR2 is YYNGEE. In DNA, the CDR3 is TGTGCCAGCAGCCTAAAAGCGGTACTCCCCGGGGAGCTGTTTTTT. Protein product: CASSLKAVLPGELFF. Full variable domain (missing parts from reference TRBV9 and TRBJ2-2): DSGVTQTPKHLITATGQRVTLRCSPRSGDLSVYWYQQSLDQGLQFLIQYYNGEERAKGNILERFSAQQFPDLHSELNLSSLELGDSALYFCASSLKAVLPGELFFGEGSRLTVL.

The CDR3, as DNA: TGTGCCACCAGCAGAGACGGGGAGTCTGGGGCCAACGTCCTGACTTTC. It encodes CATSRDGESGANVLTF. The rearrangement links TRBV15 to TRBJ2-6; tentatively, D is TRBD2 (5 bases). The germline gives CDR1 LNHNV, CDR2 YYDKDF (reference sequence). The V gene lost 0 bases and the J gene lost 1 base, with 7 bases spanning the gap. This CDR3 region has 16 residues.

The sample holds one count of this clone. The chain links TRBV5-6 to TRBJ1-1; D call uncertain. Trimming pared 3 bases from V and 0 bases from J, leaving 15 bases between. CDR1 is SGHDT, CDR2 YYEEEE, per germline. The CDR3 sequence is 16 residues long. The CDR3 sequence: CASSSLTRQMNTEAFF. CDR3 nucleotide sequence: TGTGCCAGCAGCTCTTTGACAAGGCAGATGAACACTGAAGCTTTCTTT. Using reference TRBV5-6 and TRBJ1-1 for the parts outside the CDR3, the full variable domain is DAGVTQSPTHLIKTRGQQVTLRCSPKSGHDTVSWYQQALGQGPQFIFQYYEEEERQRGNFPDRFSGHQFPNYSSELNVNALLLGDSALYLCASSSLTRQMNTEAFFGQGTRLTVV.

The V and J genes are TRBV4-1 and TRBJ2-7, with D uncertain. Germline V gene lookup returns CDR1 MGHRA and CDR2 YSYEKL. The CDR3 runs to 13 residues. Trimming shortened V by 4 bases and J by 0 bases, and 7 bases separated the two germline ends. CDR3 amino acids: CASSLRVSYEQYF. Here the CDR3 DNA reads TGCGCCAGCAGCCTACGGGTCTCCTACGAGCAGTACTTC.

The chain links TRBV3-1 (or the pseudogene TRBV3-2) to TRBJ2-6; 8 bases are a match to TRBD1. Germline CDR1 LGHDT, CDR2 YNNKEL (reference sequence). Trimming cost V 5 bases and J 2 bases; bases outside gene matches: 11. The CDR3 length is 18 residues. This CDR3 reads CASSKRTGSITGANVLTF. CDR3 DNA: TGTGCCAGCAGCAAGCGGACAGGGTCAATAACTGGGGCCAACGTCCTGACTTTC.

In its sample, this clone was seen a few times. The V gene is TRBV27, the J gene TRBJ2-6; D not certain. Germline V lookup: CDR1 MNHEY, CDR2 SMNVEV (reference sequence). V shed 4 bases and J shed 4 bases, with 2 bases lying between them. The CDR3 loop spans 12 amino acids. CDR3 region: CASSSGANVLTF. CDR3 coding DNA: TGTGCCAGCAGTTCAGGGGCCAACGTCCTGACTTTC. Complete variable domain (other parts from reference TRBV27 and TRBJ2-6): EAQVTQNPRYLITVTGKKLTVTCSQNMNHEYMSWYRQDPGLGLRQIYYSMNVEVTDKGDVPEGYKVSRKEKRNFPLILESPSPNQTSLYFCASSSGANVLTFGAGSRLTVL.

This clone was detected a few times. The V gene is TRBV29-1, the J gene TRBJ1-2; D is unclear. There are 11 residues in the CDR3. V dropped 6 bases and J dropped 8 bases, with 13 bases sitting between them. Per the germline V gene, CDR1 is SQVTM and CDR2 is ANQGSEA. The CDR3, as DNA: TGCAGCGTCCCCGCCCTATCCGGCTACACCTTC. As protein: CSVPALSGYTF.

V usage is TRBV7-3 and J usage is TRBJ1-1; D uncertain. V lost 2 bases and J lost 6, with 13 bases in between. There are 14 residues in the CDR3. In germline, CDR1 is SGHTA, CDR2 FQGTGA. The CDR3 coding sequence is TGTGCCAGCAGCTTACGAGCCACCAGCGCTGAAGCTTTCTTT. The encoded protein is CASSLRATSAEAFF.

As DNA, the CDR3 is TGTGCCTGGAGTGTACAGGACTATGGCTACACCTTC. This gives the protein CAWSVQDYGYTF. The chain carries TRBV30 and TRBJ1-2, with D perhaps TRBD1 (5 bases). CDR3 length: 12 residues. Trimming left V 0 bases short and J 3 bases short, with 5 bases between. Germline-derived CDR1 and CDR2 are GTSNPN and SVGIG (reference sequence).

This clone was recorded once. The chain has TRBV5-1 and TRBJ1-1, with TRBD1 as a possible D gene (6 bases). V gave up 5 bases and J gave up 2 bases, with 13 bases separating them. The CDR3 runs to 14 residues. Germline V gene data show CDR1 as SGHRS and CDR2 as YFSETQ. As DNA, the CDR3 is TGCGCCAGCAGAAAGACAGGAACAAACACTGAAGCTTTCTTT. Translation: CASRKTGTNTEAFF. Using reference TRBV5-1 and TRBJ1-1 for the parts outside the CDR3, the full variable domain is KAGVTQTPRYLIKTRGQQVTLSCSPISGHRSVSWYQQTPGQGLQFLFEYFSETQRNKGNFPGRFSGRQFSNSRSEMNVSTLELGDSALYLCASRKTGTNTEAFFGQGTRLTVV.

This sequence joins TRBV6-2 or TRBV6-3 and TRBJ1-2; 7 bases line up with TRBD1. The V and J ends lost 5 bases and 5 bases, in that order; junction bases with no gene match: 8. The germline V gene has CDR1 MNHEY and CDR2 SVGEGT. The CDR3 spans 14 residues. The CDR3 DNA is TGTGCCAGCAGTACTCGGACAGGCACTTATGGCTACACCTTC. Its protein is CASSTRTGTYGYTF.

The rearrangement uses TRBV7-9 and TRBJ2-7; no firm D call. The CDR3 is 14 residues long. Germline V CDR1 and CDR2: SEHNR, FQNEAQ (reference sequence). The V end was cut by 3 bases, the J end by 2 bases, with 11 bases between. The CDR3: CASSFIAAPYEQYF. The CDR3 coding sequence is TGTGCCAGCAGCTTCATAGCAGCCCCCTACGAGCAGTACTTC.

The chain couples TRBV20-1 to TRBJ1-1; no reliable D call. The CDR3 runs 13 residues. The germline V gene encodes CDR1 DFQATT and CDR2 SNEGSKA (reference sequence). With 3 bases removed from V and 5 bases from J, the gap between germline ends came to 13 bases. CDR3 amino acids: CSASVVSATEAFF. The CDR3 region has the DNA TGCAGTGCTAGTGTAGTTTCGGCGACTGAAGCTTTCTTT.